This entry lists 30 T cell receptor beta chains sequenced from one sample in a study of blood T cell repertoires in COVID-19. The assay was immunoSEQ multiplex PCR, and TCRdb's table has in-frame clones only and misses some. This table has roughly 250,000 clones, approximately 85% appearing once. The sequencing sample was made of PBMCs or T cells enriched from blood (not recorded which). The receptors here all came from a woman younger than 45 who had recovered from COVID-19.

The chain joins TRBV5-6 to TRBJ1-5; D gene ambiguous. The CDR3 is made up of 16 amino acids. Trimming removed 1 base at V and 6 bases at J, with 17 bases between. CDR1 SGHDT and CDR2 YYEEEE come from the germline V gene. For the CDR3, the DNA is TGTGCCAGCAGCTTGAACCTCGGAGAAAACGGTCAGCCCCAGCATTTT. It translates to CASSLNLGENGQPQHF.

The V call is TRBV5-5, the J call TRBJ1-1, with 8 positions matching TRBD1. This CDR3 spans 14 amino acids. The ends lost 6 bases at V and 5 bases at J; junction bases unmatched: 9. Germline CDR1 reads SGHKS; CDR2 reads YYEKEE (reference sequence). The CDR3 reads CASTQTGVQTEAFF. The CDR3 DNA is TGTGCCAGCACCCAGACAGGGGTTCAGACTGAAGCTTTCTTT. The full variable domain, with the rest looked up from reference TRBV5-5 and TRBJ1-1, is DAGVTQSPTHLIKTRGQQVTLRCSPISGHKSVSWYQQVLGQGPQFIFQYYEKEERGRGNFPDRFSARQFPNYSSELNVNALLLGDSALYLCASTQTGVQTEAFFGQGTRLTVV.

The rearrangement uses TRBV3-1 (or the pseudogene TRBV3-2) and TRBJ1-3; D is uncertain. The CDR3 length is 19 residues. The germline V gene has CDR1 LGHDT and CDR2 YNNKEL (reference sequence). Trimming took 1 base from V and 0 from J, leaving 19 bases between them. This CDR3 is CASSQGFNLRFASGNTIYF. CDR3 nucleotides: TGTGCCAGCAGCCAAGGCTTTAATCTCAGGTTCGCCTCTGGAAACACCATATATTTT.

This clone has a handful of counts. The gene calls are TRBV7-9 and TRBJ1-2; 9 bases line up with TRBD1. Germline CDR1 is SEHNR and CDR2 is FQNEAQ (reference sequence). V lost 1 base and J lost 4; bases outside the gene matches: 7. CDR3 length: 16 amino acids. CDR3 protein: CASSLGRGQGIYGYTF. The CDR3 DNA reads as TGTGCCAGCAGCTTAGGTCGGGGACAGGGAATCTATGGCTACACCTTC.

The chain has TRBV19 and TRBJ1-2; 7 positions match TRBD1. The CDR3 consists of 15 residues. V was pared by 5 bases and J by 8 bases, with 14 bases of the junction left unmatched. Germline CDR1 LNHDA, CDR2 SQIVND (reference sequence). CDR3 residues: CASSQRQGPMGGYTF. The CDR3 DNA follows: TGTGCCAGTAGTCAGCGACAGGGCCCCATGGGAGGCTACACCTTC.

This chain joins TRBV14 and TRBJ2-5, with TRBD1 matching 8 bases. This CDR3 has 15 amino acids. CDR1 is SGHDN and CDR2 is FVKESK in the germline V gene. The ends lost 6 bases at V and 5 bases at J; junction bases unmatched: 11. The CDR3 bases are TGTGCCAGCAGGAGGACAGGGAAGGTTGGGGAGACCCAGTACTTC. Translated, it gives CASRRTGKVGETQYF.

This clone was seen only once. This sequence joins TRBV7-3 and TRBJ1-6, with TRBD1 matching 10 bases. CDR3 length: 14 amino acids. V lost 3 bases and J lost 9; bases outside the gene matches: 2. In germline, CDR1 is SGHTA, CDR2 FQGTGA. CDR3 nucleotides: TGTGCCAGCAGCTTCCGGGACAGGGGTTCACCCCTCCACTTT. As protein: CASSFRDRGSPLHF.

V gene TRBV19 combines with J gene TRBJ1-4; D not resolved. V gave up 3 bases and J gave up 7 bases, with 9 bases separating them. The CDR3 is made up of 13 amino acids. Germline CDR1 and CDR2: LNHDA and SQIVND (reference sequence). In DNA form, the CDR3 reads TGTGCCAGTAGTATTTCTGCGGCTGAAAAACTGTTTTTT. Encoded protein: CASSISAAEKLFF.

The chain recombines TRBV29-1 with TRBJ1-4, with 7 bases lining up with TRBD1. This CDR3 region has 13 residues. The J segment lost 4 bases and the V segment lost 7 bases, leaving 6 bases of the junction unmatched. Germline CDR1 and CDR2: SQVTM and ANQGSEA. CDR3 region: CSGRQGNNEKLFF. The CDR3 nucleotides read TGCAGCGGACGACAGGGAAATAATGAAAAACTGTTTTTT.

As concerns this clone: This specimen includes other DNA sequences encoding the same CDR3. The V gene is TRBV18, the J gene TRBJ2-7; possibly TRBD2 for D (6 bases). The CDR3 extends over 13 amino acids. The germline V and J ends were trimmed by 3 bases and 4 bases, with 10 bases remaining between them. Germline V gene lookup returns CDR1 KGHSH and CDR2 LQKENI. For the CDR3, the DNA is TGTGCCAGCTCACCTACGGCGGGGTACGAGCAGTACTTC. It specifies CASSPTAGYEQYF.

J is TRBJ2-7 and V is TRBV6-5; D gene uncertain. V was trimmed by 5 bases and J by 0 bases, leaving 11 bases between them. The length of the CDR3 is 14 residues. Germline V gene sequence: CDR1 MNHEY, CDR2 SVGAGI. The CDR3 nucleotides read TGTGCCAGCAGTCCCGCATTAGCCTCCTACGAGCAGTACTTC. Translated: CASSPALASYEQYF.

V usage is TRBV7-9 and J usage is TRBJ1-2, with 8 bases identical to TRBD1. Trimming removed 1 base from V and 3 bases from J; junction bases left unmatched: 13. CDR3 length equals 18 residues. CDR1 is SEHNR and CDR2 is FQNEAQ in the germline V gene (reference sequence). This CDR3 reads CASSLEFSQGAFDYGYTF. The CDR3 DNA sequence: TGTGCCAGCAGCTTAGAATTCAGTCAGGGGGCGTTCGACTATGGCTACACCTTC.

The table lists this clone with a few counts. This chain uses TRBV14 with TRBJ1-2; D possibly corresponds to TRBD1 (6 bases). Germline V lookup: CDR1 SGHDN, CDR2 FVKESK. The CDR3 has 16 residues. Trimming removed 1 base from V and 2 bases from J, with 14 bases in between. The CDR3 loop reads CASSQGLRTANYGYTF. For the CDR3, the DNA is TGTGCCAGCAGCCAAGGTTTGAGGACAGCCAACTATGGCTACACCTTC.

The chain joins TRBV2 to TRBJ2-7; TRBD2 is a possible D gene (6 bases). CDR1 is SNHLY, CDR2 FYNNEI, per germline. V lost 4 bases and J lost 2, with 12 bases in between. The CDR3 covers 14 residues. The CDR3 nucleotides read TGTGCCAGCAGTGGGGACTTGCTTACCTACGAGCAGTACTTC. This gives the protein CASSGDLLTYEQYF.

This rearrangement joins TRBV10-1 to TRBJ2-3; maybe TRBD1 (6 bases). With 3 bases removed from V and 2 bases from J, the gap between germline ends came to 18 bases. The germline V gene encodes CDR1 WNHNN and CDR2 SYGVQD (reference sequence). The CDR3 is 17 residues long. The CDR3 spells CASSDNVWGPHTDTQYF. CDR3 DNA: TGCGCCAGCAGTGACAACGTGTGGGGGCCCCACACAGATACGCAGTATTTT.

The chain couples TRBV21-1 to TRBJ2-7; the D segment call TRBD1 is taken from the table without a DNA check. TRBV21-1 represents a pseudogene. This CDR3 region has 16 residues. The CDR3: CASSKGYRVVLYEQYF. DNA for the CDR3: TGTGCCAGCAGCAAAGGATACAGGGTGGTTCTCTACGAGCAGTACTTC.

The chain is built from TRBV10-1 and TRBJ2-5; maybe TRBD2 (5 bases). This CDR3 comprises 13 residues. V gave up 3 bases and J gave up 2 bases, with 7 bases separating them. CDR1 is WNHNN and CDR2 is SYGVQD in the germline V gene (reference sequence). The CDR3 nucleotides read TGCGCCAGCAGTGAAGGGAGACAAGAGACCCAGTACTTC. The encoded protein is CASSEGRQETQYF.

Points on this clone: A clone one base away is much larger, so this may be a read error. V is TRBV4-1 and J is TRBJ1-1; TRBD1 aligns across 11 bases. The CDR3 length is 15 residues. Germline CDR1 and CDR2: MGHRA and YSYEKL. Here the CDR3 DNA reads TGCGCCCGCAGCCGCCCCGGGACAGGGGGCACTGAAGCTTTCTTT. Its translation: CARSRPGTGGTEAFF.

The J gene is TRBJ1-3, the V gene TRBV7-9, with D perhaps TRBD1 (6 bases). Germline V gene sequence: CDR1 SEHNR, CDR2 FQNEAQ (reference sequence). The V end lost 3 bases, the J end lost 4 bases, and 13 bases lay between the germline ends. CDR3 size: 15 residues. The CDR3 nucleotides are TGTGCCAGCAGCTTCTTGACAGGCTCAGGAAACACCATATATTTT. Encoded protein: CASSFLTGSGNTIYF.

The chain links TRBV3-1 (or the pseudogene TRBV3-2) to TRBJ2-5; weak D call: TRBD1 (7 bases). There are 16 residues in the CDR3. Germline values: CDR1 LGHDT, CDR2 YNNKEL (reference sequence). Between the trimmed V and J ends, which lost 3 bases and 0 bases, there was a span of 14 bases. CDR3 DNA sequence: TGTGCCAGCAGCCAGGGGGGACAGATCCACCAAGAGACCCAGTACTTC. This codes for CASSQGGQIHQETQYF.

This rearrangement joins TRBV6-1 to TRBJ2-7; 8 nucleotides align to TRBD2. In germline, CDR1 is MNHNS, CDR2 SASEGT. The CDR3 is made up of 16 amino acids. With 2 bases clipped from V and 3 bases from J, the junction kept 9 bases outside the gene matches. This CDR3 is CASSESPGGGIYEQYF. The CDR3 nucleotides are TGTGCCAGCAGTGAAAGCCCCGGCGGGGGGATCTACGAGCAGTACTTC.

This clone turned up a few times. The rearrangement links TRBV7-6 to TRBJ1-2, with D possibly being TRBD1 (5 bases). The CDR3 is 13 residues long. The ends were cut back, 5 bases at V and 4 bases at J, with 11 bases in the middle. Germline CDR1 SGHVS, CDR2 FNYEAQ. CDR3 DNA: TGTGCCAGCAGCCCTCAGGGTGCCTATGGCTACACCTTC. It encodes CASSPQGAYGYTF.

The CDR3 DNA reads TGTGCCAGCAGTCCAGGGGATAGTGGCAATCAGCCCCAGCATTTT. Protein: CASSPGDSGNQPQHF. The chain joins TRBV6-5 to TRBJ1-5; TRBD1 might be the D (6 bases). V dropped 5 bases and J dropped 2 bases, with 13 bases sitting between them. CDR3 length: 15 residues. CDR1 and CDR2 from the germline V gene are MNHEY and SVGAGI.

CDR3 DNA: TGTGCCAGCAGTTTCCGACAGAACACTGAAGCTTTCTTT. Protein sequence: CASSFRQNTEAFF. The V and J genes are TRBV27 and TRBJ1-1; no clear D gene. This CDR3 is 13 amino acids long. Trimming removed 3 bases at V and 1 base at J, with 6 bases between. Germline V CDR1 and CDR2: MNHEY, SMNVEV (reference sequence).

This clone was counted a single time. The V and J genes are TRBV6-5 and TRBJ1-2, with 7 bases matching TRBD1. Germline V gene data show CDR1 as MNHEY and CDR2 as SVGAGI. Trimming at V came to 1 base and at J to 5 bases, leaving 7 bases not matched to a gene. This CDR3 comprises 15 residues. The CDR3 loop is CASSYYRGRWYGYTF. The CDR3 DNA follows: TGTGCCAGCAGTTACTATAGGGGGCGGTGGTATGGCTACACCTTC.

V is TRBV25-1 and J is TRBJ2-7; perhaps TRBD2 as D (6 bases). Trimming cost V 6 bases and J 2 bases, with 14 bases left between them. The CDR3 has 14 residues. Germline CDR1 is MGHDK and CDR2 is SYGVNS. CDR3 in DNA: TGTGCCAGCAGGGGCCACGGGGGACCCTACGAGCAGTACTTC. Protein sequence: CASRGHGGPYEQYF.

The chain is built from TRBV10-3 and TRBJ2-1, with TRBD2 identical over 7 bases. Germline assignment: CDR1 ENHRY and CDR2 SYGVKD. This CDR3 has 15 residues. V lost 7 bases and J lost 7; bases outside the gene matches: 13. This chain's CDR3 is CAITAGVNLGNEQFF. The CDR3 nucleotides are TGTGCCATCACGGCGGGAGTGAATTTGGGGAATGAGCAGTTCTTC.

This rearrangement joins TRBV6-5 to TRBJ2-2; perhaps TRBD1 as D (5 bases). V gave up 6 bases and J gave up 6 bases, with 17 bases separating them. The CDR3 runs 15 residues. CDR1 MNHEY and CDR2 SVGAGI come from the germline V gene. CDR3 DNA sequence: TGTGCCAGCAGCCGAGGTCAGGGTCGGGCCGGGGAGCTGTTTTTT. Its protein is CASSRGQGRAGELFF.

The rearrangement joins TRBV7-2 to TRBJ2-1; TRBD1 matches at 8 bases. Trimming took 4 bases from V and 6 from J; bases not matched to a gene: 2. The CDR3 runs 13 residues. Per the germline V gene, CDR1 is SGHTA and CDR2 is FQGNSA. In nucleotides, the CDR3 is TGTGCCAGCAGCTCTACAGGGGGCAATGAGCAGTTCTTC. Amino acids: CASSSTGGNEQFF.

This rearrangement joins TRBV28 to TRBJ2-1, with 8 bases that match TRBD1. J lost 7 bases, V lost 2 bases, and 7 bases had no gene match. The CDR3 extends over 15 amino acids. CDR1 is MDHEN and CDR2 is SYDVKM in the germline V gene. The CDR3 spells CASSLQGAQINEQFF. CDR3 nucleotides: TGTGCCAGCAGTTTACAGGGGGCGCAAATAAATGAGCAGTTCTTC. The full variable domain, in which reference TRBV28 and TRBJ2-1 provide the parts outside the CDR3, is DVKVTQSSRYLVKRTGEKVFLECVQDMDHENMFWYRQDPGLGLRLIYFSYDVKMKEKGDIPEGYSVSREKKERFSLILESASTNQTSMYLCASSLQGAQINEQFFGPGTRLTVL.